Each of the 32 T cell receptor beta chains below was sequenced from the same sample in a study of blood T cells in healthy people across ages. A second PCR of roughly 6 to 12 cycles used a sample-barcoded 5' primer and a J-beta primer mix. MiXCR was run by TCRdb on the 5' RACE reads, yielding one entry per CDR3 protein. Among 600,000 to 900,000 distinct CDR3 sequences, roughly 24% were seen once, and the ten largest hold approximately 2.9%. The same sample was also used in a study of T cells of mothers and their children.

The sequencing input was blood. These receptors came from a boy between 10 and 17 years old in good health.

This clonotype has a handful of counts. In nucleotides, the CDR3 is TGTGCCACCAGCAGAGATATAACAGGGGGCAGCTATGGCTACACCTTC. Translating it yields CATSRDITGGSYGYTF. V is TRBV15 and J is TRBJ1-2; 9 nucleotides agree with TRBD1. The CDR3 runs 16 residues. V shed 0 bases, J shed 4 bases, and the junction held 6 bases outside the gene matches. Germline V lookup: CDR1 LNHNV, CDR2 YYDKDF (reference sequence).

This clonotype occurred a few times. This chain joins TRBV6-4 and TRBJ2-3; no definite D call. This CDR3 spans 13 amino acids. Trimming removed 2 bases from V and 2 bases from J, with 5 bases in between. From germline, CDR1 is MRHNA and CDR2 SNTAGT. The CDR3 reads CASSDDYTDTQYF. The CDR3 DNA reads as TGTGCCAGCAGTGACGATTACACAGATACGCAGTATTTT.

The chain couples TRBV20-1 to TRBJ2-1; the D gene could be TRBD1 or TRBD2 (5 bases each). Germline V gene sequence: CDR1 DFQATT, CDR2 SNEGSKA (reference sequence). There are 14 residues in the CDR3. Trimming took 3 bases from V and 7 from J, leaving 16 bases between them. CDR3 residues: CSARRGRSGNEQFF. The CDR3 DNA is TGCAGTGCTAGGAGGGGCAGGTCGGGGAATGAGCAGTTCTTC.

The chain couples TRBV7-7 to TRBJ2-2; D is ambiguous. V was trimmed by 2 bases and J by 6 bases, leaving 7 bases between them. From germline, CDR1 is SSHAT and CDR2 FNYEAQ (reference sequence). This CDR3 comprises 13 residues. The CDR3 nucleotides are TGTGCCAGCAGCTTATCCTACCCCGGGGAGCTGTTTTTT. It codes for CASSLSYPGELFF.

The chain couples TRBV10-3 to TRBJ2-5; D uncertain. This CDR3 region has 16 residues. V was pared by 8 bases and J by 4 bases, with 23 bases between. The V gene's germline CDR1 is ENHRY and CDR2 SYGVKD. This chain's CDR3 is CAIGSQIGSLRETQYF. CDR3 sequence (DNA): TGTGCCATCGGAAGCCAAATCGGGTCTCTCAGAGAGACCCAGTACTTC.

The chain combines TRBV6-5 with TRBJ2-1; the D gene could be TRBD1 or TRBD2 (5 bases each). Germline CDR1 MNHEY, CDR2 SVGAGI. The germline V and J ends were trimmed by 6 bases and 3 bases, with 15 bases remaining between them. This CDR3 is 15 amino acids long. Written as DNA, the CDR3 is TGTGCCAGCAGCACGGGACCGCCCAGCTACAATGAGCAGTTCTTC. This encodes CASSTGPPSYNEQFF.

The chain employs TRBV4-2 and TRBJ2-5; tentatively, D is TRBD1 or TRBD2 (6 bases each). Trimming removed 1 base at V and 7 bases at J, with 13 bases between. The germline CDR1 and CDR2 sequences are LGHNA and YNFKEQ. This CDR3 is 14 amino acids long. The CDR3 protein is CASSQVVQGGTQYF. The CDR3 DNA reads as TGTGCCAGCAGCCAAGTAGTACAGGGAGGGACCCAGTACTTC.

This clonotype occurred a few times. The rearrangement links TRBV15 to TRBJ2-4; D is perhaps TRBD1 (5 bases). There are 17 residues in the CDR3. Germline V gene data show CDR1 as LNHNV and CDR2 as YYDKDF (reference sequence). Trimming stripped 0 bases from V and 6 bases from J, with 18 bases between. This CDR3 reads CATSRDTPGASLNIQYF. The CDR3 region has the DNA TGTGCCACCAGCAGAGATACCCCTGGGGCTAGTTTAAACATTCAGTACTTC.

This chain joins TRBV29-1 and TRBJ1-1, with D possibly TRBD1 on 5 matching bases. Trimming left V 6 bases short and J 5 bases short, with 13 bases between. Germline V lookup: CDR1 SQVTM, CDR2 ANQGSEA. The CDR3 is made up of 12 amino acids. CDR3 sequence: CSVRAAETEAFF. The CDR3 DNA reads TGCAGCGTCAGGGCCGCGGAAACTGAAGCTTTCTTT.

The chain recombines TRBV6-6 with TRBJ1-1; D ambiguous. Deletions cut 10 bases from V and 1 base from J, with 10 bases between. CDR3 length: 12 residues. Germline V gene lookup returns CDR1 MNHNY and CDR2 SVGAGI (reference sequence). The CDR3 sequence is CATRNRNTEAFF. The CDR3 DNA sequence: TGTGCCACCAGGAATAGGAACACTGAAGCTTTCTTT.

This clonotype was picked up a small number of times. The CDR3 DNA reads as TGTGCCAGCAGTTTCAGTTCCAATGAGCAGTTCTTC. Protein sequence: CASSFSSNEQFF. V is TRBV12-3 or TRBV12-4 and J is TRBJ2-1, with no clear D. Trimming removed 3 bases from V and 6 bases from J, with 6 bases in between. CDR3 length: 12 amino acids.

Here the CDR3 DNA reads TGTGCCAGCAGTGGTCCGTATAATGAAGCTTTCTTT. It codes for CASSGPYNEAFF. The chain carries TRBV6-5 and TRBJ1-1; D not resolved. The ends were cut back, 5 bases at V and 7 bases at J, with 11 bases in the middle. Germline V lookup: CDR1 MNHEY, CDR2 SVGAGI. The CDR3 spans 12 residues.

This clonotype was found a few times. The chain carries TRBV5-1 and TRBJ2-5; D possibly matches TRBD1 or TRBD2 (5 bases each). The CDR3 loop spans 15 amino acids. V dropped 1 base and J dropped 2 bases, with 12 bases sitting between them. Germline V gene sequence: CDR1 SGHRS, CDR2 YFSETQ. The CDR3 region has the DNA TGCGCCAGCAGCTTGTATCAGGGAGTTCAAGAGACCCAGTACTTC. Amino acids: CASSLYQGVQETQYF.

V gene TRBV2 combines with J gene TRBJ2-3; 7 bases fit TRBD2. CDR1 is SNHLY, CDR2 FYNNEI, per germline. The length of the CDR3 is 14 residues. V lost 7 bases, J lost 0 bases, and 4 bases stayed unmatched. CDR3 protein: CASTRGRSTDTQYF. CDR3 coding DNA: TGTGCCAGCACGCGGGGGAGGAGCACAGATACGCAGTATTTT.

This clonotype occurred a few times. The V gene is TRBV6-6, the J gene TRBJ2-2, with unresolved D. The germline gives CDR1 MNHNY, CDR2 SVGAGI (reference sequence). Trimming removed 6 bases from V and 6 bases from J, with 8 bases in between. The length of the CDR3 is 12 residues. In DNA form, the CDR3 reads TGTGCCAGCAGCGGAAGGGCCGGGGAGCTGTTTTTT. Translation: CASSGRAGELFF.

This clonotype was observed a handful of times. The V and J genes are TRBV2 and TRBJ2-1, with 8 positions matching TRBD1. The trim removed 7 bases at V and 3 bases at J, leaving 14 bases unmatched. The CDR3 has 17 residues. CDR1 SNHLY and CDR2 FYNNEI come from the germline V gene. This chain's CDR3 is CASIWPGDRIYYNEQFF. As DNA, the CDR3 is TGTGCCAGCATATGGCCTGGGGACAGGATTTACTACAATGAGCAGTTCTTC.

This clonotype was counted between two and nine times. The rearrangement uses TRBV5-5 and TRBJ2-7; D may match TRBD1 or TRBD2 (5 bases each). The CDR3 covers 12 residues. Germline lookup yields CDR1 SGHKS and CDR2 YYEKEE (reference sequence). V lost 4 bases to trimming and J lost 7 bases, with 12 bases between them. The CDR3 reads CASSEGTVEQYF. DNA of the CDR3: TGTGCCAGCAGCGAGGGGACGGTGGAGCAGTACTTC.

Ten or more counts support this clonotype. The J gene is TRBJ2-5, the V gene TRBV30; D gene unclear. The CDR3 sequence is 11 residues long. The germline CDR1 and CDR2 sequences are GTSNPN and SVGIG (reference sequence). V dropped 2 bases and J dropped 4 bases, with 5 bases sitting between them. The DNA for the CDR3 is TGTGCCTGGAGTAGGTCAGAGACCCAGTACTTC. This gives the protein CAWSRSETQYF.

This clonotype has just a few counts. V is TRBV6-1 and J is TRBJ2-5, with 9 bases fitting TRBD1. The last part of the DNA fits TRBJ2-7 better; the J call may be wrong. CDR1 is MNHNS and CDR2 is SASEGT in the germline V gene. This CDR3 comprises 14 residues. This chain's CDR3 is CASGRTGARYEQYF. DNA of the CDR3: TGTGCCAGCGGCCGGACAGGGGCGCGCTACGAGCAGTACTTC.

This clonotype was counted only a few times. The chain recombines TRBV6-1 with TRBJ1-1, with 7 positions matching TRBD1. J lost 5 bases, V lost 5 bases, and 8 bases had no gene match. The CDR3 loop spans 14 amino acids. Germline assignment: CDR1 MNHNS and CDR2 SASEGT. The CDR3 is CASSHNRGGTEAFF. The DNA of the CDR3 is TGTGCCAGCAGTCATAACAGGGGAGGGACTGAAGCTTTCTTT.

This clonotype has more than one count but fewer than ten. The chain is built from TRBV10-3 and TRBJ1-2, with D maybe TRBD1 (6 bases). Germline V gene data show CDR1 as ENHRY and CDR2 as SYGVKD. CDR3 length: 14 residues. The V gene lost 2 bases and the J gene lost 7 bases, with 14 bases spanning the gap. The CDR3 DNA sequence: TGTGCCATCAGTGAGAGAAGACAGGAACGTGGCTACACCTTC. Protein product: CAISERRQERGYTF.

This clonotype was found many times. The rearrangement links TRBV6-1 to TRBJ2-5; D uncertain. The CDR3 is 11 amino acids. The germline V gene encodes CDR1 MNHNS and CDR2 SASEGT. Trimming took off 6 bases at V and 5 bases at J, with 7 bases between the two ends. DNA of the CDR3: TGTGCCAGCAGCTCGCTGGAGACCCAGTACTTC. Protein product: CASSSLETQYF.

CDR3 region: CSAGRWASGETQYF. The CDR3, as DNA: TGCAGTGCCGGGAGGTGGGCATCTGGGGAGACCCAGTACTTC. The chain uses TRBV20-1 and TRBJ2-5, with 7 bases matching TRBD2. The germline gives CDR1 DFQATT, CDR2 SNEGSKA (reference sequence). The CDR3 totals 14 residues. V gave up 6 bases and J gave up 5 bases; unmatched junction bases: 12.

This clonotype was counted only a few times. The chain links TRBV30 to TRBJ1-2, with D hard to call. The CDR3 runs 12 residues. V was shortened by 1 base and J by 4 bases, with 7 bases between the two germline ends. Germline CDR1 and CDR2: GTSNPN and SVGIG (reference sequence). This CDR3 is CAWSDGSYGYTF. CDR3 DNA sequence: TGTGCCTGGAGTGACGGCTCCTATGGCTACACCTTC.

This clonotype turned up a few times. This chain uses TRBV3-1 with TRBJ2-7; D unresolved. The CDR3 consists of 14 residues. V dropped 0 bases and J dropped 6 bases, with 12 bases sitting between them. Germline V gene sequence: CDR1 LGHDT, CDR2 YNNKEL (reference sequence). The CDR3 sequence is CASSQDRIGREQYF. As DNA, the CDR3 is TGTGCCAGCAGCCAAGATCGAATAGGACGCGAGCAGTACTTC.

The genes are TRBV28 and TRBJ1-5; TRBD1 is a possible D gene (6 bases). Germline lookup yields CDR1 MDHEN and CDR2 SYDVKM. CDR3 length equals 13 residues. V was shortened by 6 bases and J by 7 bases, with 13 bases between the two germline ends. The CDR3 coding sequence is TGTGCCAGCAGCCTCACAGGGTTGCAGCCCCAGCATTTT. This gives the protein CASSLTGLQPQHF. Filled out from reference TRBV28 and TRBJ1-5, the complete variable domain reads DVKVTQSSRYLVKRTGEKVFLECVQDMDHENMFWYRQDPGLGLRLIYFSYDVKMKEKGDIPEGYSVSREKKERFSLILESASTNQTSMYLCASSLTGLQPQHFGDGTRLSIL.

This clonotype occurred a few times. The DNA for the CDR3 is TGCAGTGCTAGACGCAGGGATTCCTACGAGCAGTACTTC. This codes for CSARRRDSYEQYF. The chain uses TRBV20-1 and TRBJ2-7; weak D call: TRBD1 (5 bases). V dropped 2 bases and J dropped 1 base, with 9 bases sitting between them. This CDR3 spans 13 amino acids. CDR1 and CDR2 (germline): DFQATT, SNEGSKA (reference sequence).

The chain employs TRBV3-1 and TRBJ2-5; no firm D call. The J call could be wrong; TRBJ2-7 is a better fit for the DNA end. The CDR3 has 15 amino acids. CDR1 is LGHDT and CDR2 is YNNKEL in the germline V gene (reference sequence). CDR3 region: CASSPYASVTYEQYF. CDR3 in DNA: TGTGCCAGCAGCCCCTACGCCTCGGTCACCTACGAGCAGTACTTC.

The rearrangement links TRBV29-1 to TRBJ2-5, with a possible D match to TRBD2 (6 bases). The J call may be in error: the DNA end matches TRBJ2-1 better. The CDR3 has 13 residues. Germline lookup yields CDR1 SQVTM and CDR2 ANQGSEA. In nucleotides, the CDR3 is TGCAGCGCCCTGGGGACTTTCGGCAATGAGCAGTTCTTC. Translating it yields CSALGTFGNEQFF.

This clonotype has only a few counts. The genes are TRBV28 and TRBJ1-6, with D tentatively TRBD1 (6 bases). CDR1 is MDHEN and CDR2 is SYDVKM in the germline V gene. With 4 bases removed from V and 0 bases from J, the gap between germline ends came to 16 bases. The CDR3 spans 18 residues. The CDR3 DNA is TGTGCCAGCAGTTCACTCACCGGACAGAGCTCCTATAATTCACCCCTCCACTTT. This sequence encodes CASSSLTGQSSYNSPLHF.

This chain joins TRBV20-1 and TRBJ2-3; a possible D gene is TRBD1 (6 bases). This CDR3 is 14 amino acids long. V lost 4 bases, J lost 0 bases, and 11 bases lay in between. Germline-derived CDR1 and CDR2 are DFQATT and SNEGSKA (reference sequence). CDR3 sequence reads: CSATRQASTDTQYF. CDR3 nucleotides: TGCAGTGCTACCCGACAGGCAAGCACAGATACGCAGTATTTT.

This clonotype was seen a few times. The rearrangement joins TRBV12-3 or TRBV12-4 to TRBJ2-5, with TRBD2 matching 7 bases. This CDR3 is built from 14 residues. CDR3 nucleotide sequence: TGTGCTAGCGGGCCAAGAGTAGTCCATGAGACCCAGTACTTC. This encodes CASGPRVVHETQYF.